The 20 T cell receptor beta chains in this list originate from one sample, sequenced in a study of blood T cell repertoires in COVID-19 (dated by TCRdb to 2020 to 2021). The library was built by means of the immunoSEQ multiplex PCR assay. Drawn from immuneACCESS, this table holds only the in-frame rearrangements with V and J called that TCRdb kept. Clones are partly lost; checked studies trace under half to an unresolved V gene and leave the rest unexplained. Present in this sample are about 57,000 clones, 88% of which were seen just once. Approximately 4.7% of the sample is taken by the ten largest. Sequencing was done on a sample of peripheral blood. The source of these receptors is a human donor in a cohort sampled during active COVID-19.

The chain links TRBV5-4 to TRBJ2-3; TRBD1 matches at 8 bases. The V gene end was trimmed by 5 bases and the J gene end by 8 bases; junction bases not matched to a gene: 7. Germline lookup yields CDR1 SGHNT and CDR2 YYREEE (reference sequence). The CDR3 length is 13 residues. Here the CDR3 DNA reads TGTGCCAGCAGAAATCAGGGGGCGGGTACGCAGTATTTT. Translated, it gives CASRNQGAGTQYF.

V and J are TRBV6-2 or TRBV6-3 and TRBJ1-5, with a weak D call TRBD1 (5 bases). V lost 4 bases and J lost 6, with 25 bases in between. Germline CDR1 and CDR2: MNHEY and SVGEGT. The CDR3 runs 18 residues. The CDR3 nucleotides read TGTGCCAGCAGTTCAACCCCCGGCCGGGGGGATCCGTTTCAGCCCCAGCATTTT. It codes for CASSSTPGRGDPFQPQHF.

The J gene is TRBJ2-3, the V gene TRBV5-1; TRBD2 aligns across 7 bases. Losses at the gene ends were 3 bases for V and 4 bases for J; bases not matched to a gene: 14. The germline V gene has CDR1 SGHRS and CDR2 YFSETQ. The CDR3 has 17 residues. In DNA form, the CDR3 reads TGCGCCAGCAGCTCGGGGGAGCGGGGAATTACCGCAGATACGCAGTATTTT. Encoded protein: CASSSGERGITADTQYF. The full variable domain, with the rest looked up from reference TRBV5-1 and TRBJ2-3, is KAGVTQTPRYLIKTRGQQVTLSCSPISGHRSVSWYQQTPGQGLQFLFEYFSETQRNKGNFPGRFSGRQFSNSRSEMNVSTLELGDSALYLCASSSGERGITADTQYFGPGTRLTVL.

The chain has TRBV7-9 and TRBJ2-3, with 7 positions matching TRBD1. Germline CDR1 reads SEHNR; CDR2 reads FQNEAQ (reference sequence). The CDR3 has 14 residues. The trim removed 6 bases at V and 0 bases at J, leaving 3 bases unmatched. This CDR3 reads CASSRDSSTDTQYF. The DNA for the CDR3 is TGTGCCAGCAGTAGGGACAGTAGCACAGATACGCAGTATTTT.

The chain links TRBV10-3 to TRBJ2-7; a weak D match, TRBD2 (6 bases). The CDR3 extends over 13 amino acids. V was pared by 6 bases and J by 3 bases, with 12 bases between. The germline gives CDR1 ENHRY, CDR2 SYGVKD. The CDR3 is CAIRGGNLYEQYF. CDR3 DNA sequence: TGTGCCATCAGGGGCGGGAACCTCTACGAGCAGTACTTC.

This clone came up once. The chain couples TRBV28 to TRBJ1-1; D is uncertain. In germline, CDR1 is MDHEN, CDR2 SYDVKM. Trimming cost V 1 base and J 8 bases, with 8 bases left between them. The CDR3 runs to 12 residues. CDR3 loop: CASSLLAREAFF. The CDR3 region has the DNA TGTGCCAGCAGTTTATTGGCCAGAGAAGCTTTCTTT.

This sequence joins TRBV24-1 and TRBJ2-2, with 8 bases aligning to TRBD2. The CDR3 runs 15 residues. Losses at the gene ends were 6 bases for V and 1 base for J; bases not matched to a gene: 3. From germline, CDR1 is KGHDR and CDR2 SFDVKD. This chain's CDR3 is CATSSSGGNTGELFF. For the CDR3, the DNA is TGTGCCACCAGTTCGAGCGGGGGGAACACCGGGGAGCTGTTTTTT.

The chain has TRBV6-2 or TRBV6-3 and TRBJ2-7, with no clear D. Trimming pared 6 bases from V and 2 bases from J, leaving 8 bases between. The germline CDR1 and CDR2 sequences are MNHEY and SVGEGT. The CDR3 has 12 amino acids. CDR3 sequence reads: CASSPQTYEQYF. CDR3 nucleotides: TGTGCCAGCAGCCCACAGACCTACGAGCAGTACTTC.

This clone was seen just once. The J gene is TRBJ2-7, the V gene TRBV5-8; maybe TRBD1 (6 bases). Trimming shortened V by 4 bases and J by 2 bases, and 16 bases separated the two germline ends. The CDR3 loop spans 15 amino acids. In germline, CDR1 is SGHTS, CDR2 YDEGEE. The CDR3 coding sequence is TGTGCCAGCAGCCCAGACAGGACTTTGACCTACGAGCAGTACTTC. Translated: CASSPDRTLTYEQYF.

The genes are TRBV11-2 and TRBJ2-5, with D possibly being TRBD2 (6 bases). The length of the CDR3 is 13 residues. Germline V CDR1 and CDR2: SGHAT, FQNNGV. Trimming removed 5 bases at V and 2 bases at J, with 9 bases between. The CDR3 DNA sequence: TGTGCCAGCAGCGGAGGGATACAAGAGACCCAGTACTTC. Its protein is CASSGGIQETQYF.

The table lists this clone with a count of one. This chain joins TRBV5-1 and TRBJ2-1; 8 positions agree with TRBD2. The germline V gene encodes CDR1 SGHRS and CDR2 YFSETQ. The V segment lost 3 bases and the J segment 0 bases; nucleotides outside the gene matches: 2. The CDR3 length is 15 residues. CDR3 coding DNA: TGCGCCAGCAGCTCAAGCGGGAGCTCCTACAATGAGCAGTTCTTC. Its translation: CASSSSGSSYNEQFF.

This clone was picked up one time. The chain links TRBV15 to TRBJ2-6; TRBD1 aligns across 10 bases. CDR1 and CDR2 from the germline V gene are LNHNV and YYDKDF (reference sequence). V shed 0 bases, J shed 0 bases, and the junction held 2 bases outside the gene matches. CDR3 length: 18 amino acids. CDR3 amino acids: CATSRETGGLSGANVLTF. CDR3 DNA sequence: TGTGCCACCAGCAGAGAGACAGGGGGCCTCTCTGGGGCCAACGTCCTGACTTTC. Full variable domain (missing parts from reference TRBV15 and TRBJ2-6): DAMVIQNPRYQVTQFGKPVTLSCSQTLNHNVMYWYQQKSSQAPKLLFHYYDKDFNNEADTPDNFQSRRPNTSFCFLDIRSPGLGDTAMYLCATSRETGGLSGANVLTFGAGSRLTVL.

V gene TRBV19 combines with J gene TRBJ2-1; 7 nucleotides match TRBD2. The germline CDR1 and CDR2 sequences are LNHDA and SQIVND (reference sequence). The V gene end was trimmed by 7 bases and the J gene end by 0 bases; junction bases not matched to a gene: 6. The CDR3 loop spans 15 amino acids. CDR3 bases: TGTGCCAGTAACAAGCGGGGAGACTCCTACAATGAGCAGTTCTTC. Its translation: CASNKRGDSYNEQFF.

This rearrangement joins TRBV5-1 to TRBJ2-1; 8 bases are shared with TRBD2. CDR1 SGHRS and CDR2 YFSETQ come from the germline V gene. The V and J ends lost 0 bases and 7 bases, in that order; junction bases with no gene match: 6. CDR3 size: 15 residues. The CDR3 nucleotides are TGCGCCAGCAGCTTGGGTAGCGGGACGGGGAATGAGCAGTTCTTC. It yields the protein CASSLGSGTGNEQFF.

The chain joins TRBV7-8 to TRBJ2-1; D is possibly TRBD2 (6 bases). The CDR3 sequence is 16 residues long. Trimming removed 10 bases from V and 3 bases from J, with 22 bases in between. Per germline, CDR1 SGHVS and CDR2 FQNEAQ. CDR3 sequence: CATRVSGGTGYNEQFF. In nucleotides, the CDR3 is TGTGCCACCAGGGTCTCCGGCGGGACGGGCTACAATGAGCAGTTCTTC.

This rearrangement joins TRBV5-1 to TRBJ1-5, with TRBD1 matching over 8 bases. Losses at the gene ends were 4 bases for V and 2 bases for J; bases not matched to a gene: 2. This CDR3 comprises 14 residues. The germline V gene has CDR1 SGHRS and CDR2 YFSETQ. CDR3 DNA sequence: TGCGCCAGCAGCCAGGGACAGGGCAATCAGCCCCAGCATTTT. Translation gives CASSQGQGNQPQHF. Together with reference TRBV5-1 and TRBJ1-5, the CDR3 gives the full variable domain: KAGVTQTPRYLIKTRGQQVTLSCSPISGHRSVSWYQQTPGQGLQFLFEYFSETQRNKGNFPGRFSGRQFSNSRSEMNVSTLELGDSALYLCASSQGQGNQPQHFGDGTRLSIL.

The chain has TRBV11-2 and TRBJ2-1; 8 bases are shared with TRBD1. The CDR3 has 16 residues. The V segment lost 5 bases and the J segment 5 bases; nucleotides outside the gene matches: 11. Germline V gene data show CDR1 as SGHAT and CDR2 as FQNNGV. CDR3 DNA sequence: TGTGCCAGCAGCCAGGGGGCTAGGTTCCTCGACAATGAGCAGTTCTTC. Its protein is CASSQGARFLDNEQFF.

The V gene is TRBV5-1, the J gene TRBJ2-5, with a weak D call TRBD2 (5 bases). The CDR3 loop spans 14 amino acids. Trimming removed 0 bases from V and 2 bases from J, with 8 bases in between. In germline, CDR1 is SGHRS, CDR2 YFSETQ. CDR3 region: CASSLAGGQETQYF. CDR3 bases: TGCGCCAGCAGCTTGGCGGGCGGGCAAGAGACCCAGTACTTC.

The rearrangement uses TRBV7-2 and TRBJ1-4, with 7 bases matching TRBD1. The germline gives CDR1 SGHTA, CDR2 FQGNSA. This CDR3 is built from 16 residues. The J segment lost 2 bases and the V segment lost 3 bases, leaving 6 bases of the junction unmatched. The CDR3 DNA sequence: TGTGCCAGCAGCTTCACTCCGGGACAGACTAATGAAAAACTGTTTTTT. Translating it yields CASSFTPGQTNEKLFF.

CDR3 loop: CASSTRTSGNYEQYF. In DNA, the CDR3 is TGTGCCAGCAGCACCCGGACTAGCGGGAACTACGAGCAGTACTTC. The chain is built from TRBV7-2 and TRBJ2-7; 12 nucleotides line up with TRBD2. The CDR3 has 15 residues. With 5 bases clipped from V and 3 bases from J, the junction kept 5 bases outside the gene matches. The germline V gene has CDR1 SGHTA and CDR2 FQGNSA.